One and the same sample provided the 8 T cell receptor beta chains below, sequenced in a study of post-analysis software for immune sequencing data. Tagging with unique molecular identifiers was a feature of the TCR beta cDNA libraries. Using its own MiXCR run on the PCR reads, TCRdb lists one record per CDR3 protein. Of hundreds of thousands of distinct CDR3 sequences listed, 30% are singletons. The study, taken as a whole, reports: Roughly 5 TRBV segments, including TRBV5-6, TRBV5-1 and TRBV20-1, were more frequent in patients than controls.

Their recognized antigens are unknown. The sample was blood. The receptors were gathered from a girl aged 5-17 years with multiple sclerosis.

The V call is TRBV7-2, the J call TRBJ2-1; D remains ambiguous. CDR1 and CDR2 from the germline V gene are SGHTA and FQGNSA. The germline V and J ends were trimmed by 5 bases and 9 bases, with 14 bases remaining between them. This CDR3 has 13 residues. The CDR3: CASSKDLNLEQFF. The CDR3 DNA follows: TGTGCCAGCAGCAAAGACCTAAACCTTGAGCAGTTCTTC.

The chain recombines TRBV2 with TRBJ2-7; TRBD2 is a possible D gene (6 bases). The CDR3 spans 13 residues. The V end lost 6 bases, the J end lost 4 bases, and 13 bases lay between the germline ends. Per the germline V gene, CDR1 is SNHLY and CDR2 is FYNNEI. DNA of the CDR3: TGTGCCAGCAGCGCACTGGGGAGGTACGAGCAGTACTTC. This gives the protein CASSALGRYEQYF.

This clonotype was counted a few times. The V gene is TRBV20-1, the J gene TRBJ1-2; the match to TRBD1 covers 8 bases. The CDR3 loop spans 18 amino acids. CDR1 is DFQATT, CDR2 SNEGSKA, per germline (reference sequence). Losses at the gene ends were 2 bases for V and 8 bases for J; bases not matched to a gene: 22. The CDR3 region is CSARLQGKETGASFGYTF. CDR3 nucleotides: TGCAGTGCTAGACTTCAGGGGAAAGAGACAGGGGCGAGCTTCGGCTACACCTTC.

V and J are TRBV12-3 or TRBV12-4 and TRBJ1-6; no definite D call. With 6 bases removed from V and 5 bases from J, the gap between germline ends came to 14 bases. The CDR3 has 15 residues. The CDR3 spells CASRPNSGNNSPLHF. CDR3 DNA: TGTGCCAGCAGGCCCAACAGTGGTAATAATTCACCCCTCCACTTT.

This chain joins TRBV21-1 and TRBJ2-1; TRBD1 is taken as the D call from the table, unchecked against the DNA. TRBV21-1 is classified as a pseudogene. CDR3 length: 18 amino acids. The CDR3: CASRLNYRGRVSYNEQFF. The CDR3 DNA reads as TGTGCCAGCAGGCTAAACTACAGGGGGCGAGTGTCCTACAATGAGCAGTTCTTC.

This clonotype was recorded many times. The genes are TRBV7-2 and TRBJ2-1, with TRBD2 matching over 9 bases. Trimming took 3 bases from V and 1 from J; bases not matched to a gene: 1. The CDR3 is 15 amino acids. Germline V gene data show CDR1 as SGHTA and CDR2 as FQGNSA. CDR3 in amino acids: CASSFTSGSYNEQFF. The CDR3, as DNA: TGTGCCAGCAGCTTCACTAGCGGGTCCTACAATGAGCAGTTCTTC.

The V gene is TRBV10-2, the J gene TRBJ2-3; 14 nucleotides line up with TRBD2. The V gene's germline CDR1 is WSHSY and CDR2 SAAADI. The CDR3 runs 19 residues. V trimming: 6 bases; J trimming: 5 bases; junction bases outside the gene matches: 16. As DNA, the CDR3 is TGCGCCAGCAGGTCCCAAGGGACTAGCGGGGGTCCCCCCTTAGATACGCAGTATTTT. Its protein product is CASRSQGTSGGPPLDTQYF.

V gene TRBV6-6 combines with J gene TRBJ2-3, with unresolved D. CDR3 length: 16 residues. The V gene lost 7 bases and the J gene lost 0 bases, with 17 bases spanning the gap. Germline values: CDR1 MNHNY, CDR2 SVGAGI (reference sequence). The CDR3 nucleotides read TGTGCCAGCACCCCAGGTCAGCAACCTAGCACAGATACGCAGTATTTT. This sequence encodes CASTPGQQPSTDTQYF.